This TCR beta chain stems from a study of blood T cell repertoires in COVID-19. For the study at large: The samples span acute and convalescent COVID-19 from the United States, Italy and Spain. T cells, B-cell-depleted T cells, or PBMCs provided the cDNA or gDNA that served as material.

Under the authors' procedure: Quantification of nucleated cells was approximated via reference gene primer amplification. Clones were read by immunoSEQ multiplex PCR, and TCRdb kept only the in-frame ones, dropping some. V and J calls and clone size are given by that table; D and trimming were obtained from the DNA. The sample consists of around 140,000 clones, more than 60% of them appearing once. Germline CDR1 reads SGHAT; CDR2 reads FQNNGV. There are 16 residues in the CDR3. The ends lost 5 bases at V and 7 bases at J; junction bases unmatched: 10. The TCR sequence derives from a woman aged 55 to 70 with acute or convalescent COVID-19. Sequenced material: peripheral blood. The chain recombines TRBV11-2 with TRBJ2-1; TRBD2 matches at 11 bases. The CDR3 DNA is TGTGCCAGCAGCCCCATTAGCGGGAGGGCGGGTAATGAGCAGTTCTTC. Translation: CASSPISGRAGNEQFF. Full variable domain (missing parts from reference TRBV11-2 and TRBJ2-1): EAGVAQSPRYKIIEKRQSVAFWCNPISGHATLYWYQQILGQGPKLLIQFQNNGVVDDSQLPKDRFSAERLKGVDSTLKIQPAKLEDSAVYLCASSPISGRAGNEQFFGPGTRLTVL.